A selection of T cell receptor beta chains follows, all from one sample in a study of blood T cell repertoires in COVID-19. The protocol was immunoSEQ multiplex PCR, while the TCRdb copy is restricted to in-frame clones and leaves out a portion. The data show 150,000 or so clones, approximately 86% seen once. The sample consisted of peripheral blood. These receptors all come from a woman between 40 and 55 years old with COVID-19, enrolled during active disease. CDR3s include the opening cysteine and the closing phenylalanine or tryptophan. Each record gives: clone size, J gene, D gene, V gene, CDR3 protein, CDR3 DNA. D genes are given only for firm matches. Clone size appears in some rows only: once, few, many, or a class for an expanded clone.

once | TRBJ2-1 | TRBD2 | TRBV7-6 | CASSSWTRDSDEQFF | TGTGCCAGCAGCTCCTGGACTAGGGATTCGGATGAGCAGTTCTTC
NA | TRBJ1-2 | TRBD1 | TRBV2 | CASRGTGERGGYTF | TGTGCCAGCAGGGGGACAGGGGAGAGAGGAGGCTACACCTTC
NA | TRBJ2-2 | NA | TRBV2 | CASRDDRHTNTGELFF | TGTGCCAGCAGGGACGACAGGCATACGAACACCGGGGAGCTGTTTTTT
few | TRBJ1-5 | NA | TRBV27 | CASSLWANSNQPQHF | TGTGCCAGCAGTTTATGGGCGAATAGCAATCAGCCCCAGCATTTT
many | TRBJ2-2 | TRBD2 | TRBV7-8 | CASSLNRVRGAGELFF | TGTGCCAGCAGCTTAAACAGGGTGCGGGGGGCCGGGGAGCTGTTTTTT
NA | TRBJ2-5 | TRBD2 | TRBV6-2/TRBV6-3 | CASSYVGLAGGQETQYF | TGTGCCAGCAGTTACGTGGGGCTAGCGGGGGGGCAGGAGACCCAGTACTTC
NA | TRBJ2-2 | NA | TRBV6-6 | CASSYSKKGTGELFF | TGTGCCAGCAGTTACTCCAAGAAGGGGACCGGGGAGCTGTTTTTT
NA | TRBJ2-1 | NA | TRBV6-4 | CASSAGVGGEQFF | TGTGCCAGCAGTGCGGGGGTCGGTGGTGAGCAGTTCTTC
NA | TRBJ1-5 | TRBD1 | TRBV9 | CASSGGTGTLQPQHF | TGTGCCAGCAGCGGCGGGACAGGGACACTACAGCCCCAGCATTTT
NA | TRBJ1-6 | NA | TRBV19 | CASSMNREGSPLHF | TGTGCCAGTAGTATGAACAGGGAAGGCTCACCCCTCCACTTT
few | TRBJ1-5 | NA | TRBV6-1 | CASSASRGGLGQPQHF | TGTGCCAGCAGTGCCTCACGTGGCGGGCTTGGTCAGCCCCAGCATTTT
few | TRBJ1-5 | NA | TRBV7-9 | CASSLGGQPQHF | TGTGCCAGCAGCTTGGGGGGACAGCCCCAGCATTTT
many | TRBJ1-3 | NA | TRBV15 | CATSRQFDSSGNTIYF | TGTGCCACCAGCAGACAATTCGACAGCTCTGGAAACACCATATATTTT
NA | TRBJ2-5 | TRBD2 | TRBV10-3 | CAISESSGGFVETQYF | TGTGCCATCAGTGAATCGAGCGGGGGGTTTGTGGAGACCCAGTACTTC
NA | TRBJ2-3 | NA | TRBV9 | CASSVDGSGTDTQYF | TGTGCCAGCAGCGTAGACGGGAGCGGTACAGATACGCAGTATTTT
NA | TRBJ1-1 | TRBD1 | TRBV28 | CASSTRTGRRTMNTEAFF | TGTGCCAGCAGTACAAGGACAGGGCGTAGGACCATGAACACTGAAGCTTTCTTT
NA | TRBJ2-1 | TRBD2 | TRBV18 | CASSLRSGSYNEQFF | TGTGCCAGCTCACTACGTAGCGGGTCCTACAATGAGCAGTTCTTC
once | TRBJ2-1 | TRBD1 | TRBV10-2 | CASTEHRDREQFF | TGCGCCAGCACTGAACACCGGGACAGGGAGCAGTTCTTC
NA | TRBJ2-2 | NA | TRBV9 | CASSGGLHTGELFF | TGTGCCAGCAGCGGCGGACTACACACCGGGGAGCTGTTTTTT
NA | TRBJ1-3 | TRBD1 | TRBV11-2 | CASSLNSGTASGNTIYF | TGTGCCAGCAGCTTGAATTCCGGGACAGCCTCTGGAAACACCATATATTTT
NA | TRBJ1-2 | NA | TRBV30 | CAWSVGGDWGYTF | TGTGCCTGGAGTGTAGGAGGGGATTGGGGCTACACCTTC
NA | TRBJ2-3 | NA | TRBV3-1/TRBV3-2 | CASSQDPQDTQYF | TGTGCCAGCAGCCAAGATCCCCAGGATACGCAGTATTTT